What follows are 27 T cell receptor beta chains derived from one specimen sequenced in a study of Ad26.COV2.S vaccination and SARS-CoV-2 variants. Specified treatment: 15 to 20 received Ad26.COV2.S at low or high dose, single or two shots; roughly 5 received placebo; per-sample allocation not given. Collection of samples fell on day 63 after the first vaccine or placebo injection. Produced via immunoSEQ multiplex PCR; TCRdb's table is partial and in-frame only. The sample records 300,000 to 500,000 clones, more than 85% being singletons. The sample here was peripheral blood, taken in a trial of Ad26.COV2.S vaccine versus placebo. All receptors come from a person between 18 and 65 years old who received the Ad26.COV2.S COVID-19 vaccine or a placebo.

This sequence joins TRBV21-1 and TRBJ1-6; whether TRBD1, the table's D call, matches the DNA was not checked. TRBV21-1 is designated a pseudogene. The CDR3 runs 16 residues. CDR3 loop: CASSKGDSSSNSPLHF. CDR3 nucleotide sequence: TGTGCCAGCAGCAAAGGGGACAGCAGCAGTAACTCACCCCTCCACTTT.

The chain carries TRBV11-3 and TRBJ2-5; 10 bases are shared with TRBD2. The ends lost 5 bases at V and 5 bases at J; junction bases unmatched: 8. CDR3 length equals 15 residues. Per germline, CDR1 SGHNT and CDR2 YENEEA. Here the CDR3 DNA reads TGTGCCAGCAGCCCGTCAGCGGGGGGGCTGGAGACCCAGTACTTC. Residues: CASSPSAGGLETQYF.

The J gene is TRBJ1-2, the V gene TRBV7-9; D is unresolved. Trimming took 0 bases from V and 8 from J, leaving 16 bases between them. This CDR3 comprises 15 residues. Germline CDR1 reads SEHNR; CDR2 reads FQNEAQ (reference sequence). The CDR3 sequence is CASSLAGSSAGGYTF. For the CDR3, the DNA is TGTGCCAGCAGCTTAGCTGGCAGTTCGGCTGGGGGCTACACCTTC.

The chain carries TRBV6-6 and TRBJ1-1, with TRBD1 as a possible D gene (6 bases). CDR1 is MNHNY and CDR2 is SVGAGI in the germline V gene (reference sequence). The V end was cut by 0 bases, the J end by 5 bases, with 10 bases between. This CDR3 spans 14 amino acids. The DNA of the CDR3 is TGTGCCAGCAGTTACTCGAGGGGGAGGACTGAAGCTTTCTTT. The encoded protein is CASSYSRGRTEAFF.

The chain links TRBV11-3 to TRBJ2-2; 9 bases match TRBD2. This CDR3 is built from 14 residues. Germline values: CDR1 SGHNT, CDR2 YENEEA. V lost 5 bases to trimming and J lost 6 bases; unmatched junction nucleotides: 4. Written as DNA, the CDR3 is TGTGCCAGCAGCCTAGGGACTAGCTCCGGGGAGCTGTTTTTT. Translated: CASSLGTSSGELFF. Using reference TRBV11-3 and TRBJ2-2 for the parts outside the CDR3, the full variable domain is EAGVVQSPRYKIIEKKQPVAFWCNPISGHNTLYWYLQNLGQGPELLIRYENEEAVDDSQLPKDRFSAERLKGVDSTLKIQPAELGDSAVYLCASSLGTSSGELFFGEGSRLTVL.

The gene calls are TRBV5-1 and TRBJ1-1; D might be TRBD1 (6 bases). V was trimmed by 4 bases and J by 4 bases, leaving 23 bases between them. CDR1 is SGHRS and CDR2 is YFSETQ in the germline V gene. CDR3 length equals 17 residues. This CDR3 is CASSPDVYREGVTEAFF. The CDR3 DNA sequence: TGCGCCAGCAGCCCGGACGTCTACAGGGAGGGGGTCACTGAAGCTTTCTTT.

The CDR3 here is CATSGSSTDTQYF. The CDR3 coding sequence is TGTGCCACCAGCGGAAGTAGCACAGATACGCAGTATTTT. This sequence joins TRBV15 and TRBJ2-3; D ambiguous. Germline values: CDR1 LNHNV, CDR2 YYDKDF (reference sequence). The length of the CDR3 is 13 residues. V was shortened by 5 bases and J by 0 bases, with 6 bases between the two germline ends.

This chain joins TRBV4-1 and TRBJ2-1; 11 bases are shared with TRBD2. With 0 bases clipped from V and 6 bases from J, the junction kept 4 bases outside the gene matches. The CDR3 has 16 residues. Germline CDR1 reads MGHRA; CDR2 reads YSYEKL. CDR3 sequence: CASSQDLAGGSNEQFF. In DNA form, the CDR3 reads TGCGCCAGCAGCCAAGATCTAGCGGGGGGTAGCAATGAGCAGTTCTTC.

The rearrangement uses TRBV6-1 and TRBJ2-7; D perhaps matches TRBD2 (6 bases). Germline CDR1 reads MNHNS; CDR2 reads SASEGT. V was clipped by 2 bases and J by 1 base, with 12 bases between them. There are 15 residues in the CDR3. The CDR3 sequence: CASSETYGTSYEQYF. CDR3 DNA sequence: TGTGCCAGCAGTGAAACCTACGGGACTTCCTACGAGCAGTACTTC.

The chain joins TRBV6-5 to TRBJ2-7; D is ambiguous. Trimming removed 5 bases at V and 2 bases at J, with 7 bases between. CDR1 and CDR2 (germline): MNHEY, SVGAGI. The CDR3 consists of 12 residues. DNA for the CDR3: TGTGCCAGCAGTCCCGGGCCCTACGAGCAGTACTTC. It yields the protein CASSPGPYEQYF.

This chain joins TRBV2 and TRBJ1-2, with D hard to call. Trimming shortened V by 10 bases and J by 8 bases, and 17 bases separated the two germline ends. This CDR3 spans 12 amino acids. The germline V gene encodes CDR1 SNHLY and CDR2 FYNNEI. The CDR3 DNA follows: TGTGCCACCATGCGGACCCTTGGAGGCTACACCTTC. Translating it yields CATMRTLGGYTF.

The rearrangement joins TRBV5-1 to TRBJ1-4; 9 nucleotides agree with TRBD1. Germline-derived CDR1 and CDR2 are SGHRS and YFSETQ. V dropped 4 bases and J dropped 6; count of bases not matched to a gene: 13. The CDR3 covers 17 residues. The CDR3, as DNA: TGCGCCAGCAGCAACCGGGACAGGGCGGGCGGTGATGAAAAACTGTTTTTT. Translated: CASSNRDRAGGDEKLFF. Full variable domain (missing parts from reference TRBV5-1 and TRBJ1-4): KAGVTQTPRYLIKTRGQQVTLSCSPISGHRSVSWYQQTPGQGLQFLFEYFSETQRNKGNFPGRFSGRQFSNSRSEMNVSTLELGDSALYLCASSNRDRAGGDEKLFFGSGTQLSVL.

This sequence joins TRBV2 and TRBJ2-7, with 9 bases matching TRBD1. From germline, CDR1 is SNHLY and CDR2 FYNNEI. CDR3 length equals 14 residues. Trimming cost V 6 bases and J 3 bases; bases outside gene matches: 6. In DNA form, the CDR3 reads TGTGCCAGCAGCAAGGGACAGGGAATCTACGAGCAGTACTTC. This encodes CASSKGQGIYEQYF. The whole variable domain, remainder taken from reference TRBV2 and TRBJ2-7, is EPEVTQTPSHQVTQMGQEVILRCVPISNHLYFYWYRQILGQKVEFLVSFYNNEISEKSEIFDDQFSVERPDGSNFTLKIRSTKLEDSAMYFCASSKGQGIYEQYFGPGTRLTVT.

The chain is built from TRBV6-1 and TRBJ2-3; possibly TRBD1 or TRBD2 for D (5 bases each). The CDR3 spans 17 residues. The ends were cut back, 1 base at V and 2 bases at J, with 16 bases in the middle. The germline gives CDR1 MNHNS, CDR2 SASEGT. The CDR3 is CASSEEGPHRTTDTQYF. The CDR3 region has the DNA TGTGCCAGCAGTGAAGAGGGACCCCATCGGACCACAGATACGCAGTATTTT.

J is TRBJ1-2 and V is TRBV20-1; no clear D gene. The CDR3 spans 14 residues. Germline loops: CDR1 DFQATT, CDR2 SNEGSKA (reference sequence). V lost 3 bases, J lost 2 bases, and 13 bases lay in between. In nucleotides, the CDR3 is TGCAGTGCTAGTCGTGACATACTAAACTATGGCTACACCTTC. Encoded protein: CSASRDILNYGYTF.

The gene calls are TRBV4-3 and TRBJ1-2; 9 bases are shared with TRBD1. The CDR3 length is 15 residues. In germline, CDR1 is LGHNA, CDR2 YSLEER. The V gene end was trimmed by 4 bases and the J gene end by 6 bases; junction bases not matched to a gene: 9. CDR3: CASSLEMGQGNGYTF. CDR3 bases: TGCGCCAGCAGCCTAGAGATGGGACAGGGCAATGGCTACACCTTC.

J is TRBJ2-5 and V is TRBV7-2; the match to TRBD2 covers 10 bases. With 4 bases clipped from V and 5 bases from J, the junction kept 4 bases outside the gene matches. The V gene's germline CDR1 is SGHTA and CDR2 FQGNSA. This CDR3 spans 14 amino acids. The CDR3 sequence is CASSYLAGAETQYF. CDR3 nucleotide sequence: TGTGCCAGCAGCTACCTAGCGGGGGCTGAGACCCAGTACTTC.

The genes are TRBV7-2 and TRBJ2-7; possible D gene TRBD1, 5 bases. CDR3 length: 14 amino acids. CDR1 is SGHTA, CDR2 FQGNSA, per germline. Trimming removed 1 base at V and 6 bases at J, with 13 bases between. Here the CDR3 reads CASSLVRQGGEQYF. The CDR3 DNA reads TGTGCCAGCAGCTTAGTTCGGCAGGGTGGCGAGCAGTACTTC. The full variable domain, its missing parts supplied by reference TRBV7-2 and TRBJ2-7, is GAGVSQSPSNKVTEKGKDVELRCDPISGHTALYWYRQSLGQGLEFLIYFQGNSAPDKSGLPSDRFSAERTGGSVSTLTIQRTQQEDSAVYLCASSLVRQGGEQYFGPGTRLTVT.

The CDR3 sequence is CASSEAGPGDSNYGYTF. Here the CDR3 DNA reads TGTGCCAGCAGTGAGGCAGGTCCGGGAGATTCTAACTATGGCTACACCTTC. This chain joins TRBV2 and TRBJ1-2, with D uncertain. CDR1 is SNHLY, CDR2 FYNNEI, per germline. Trimming removed 3 bases from V and 0 bases from J, with 17 bases in between. There are 17 residues in the CDR3.

This rearrangement joins TRBV7-2 to TRBJ1-4; D is unresolved. The germline V gene encodes CDR1 SGHTA and CDR2 FQGNSA. This CDR3 region has 14 residues. V dropped 5 bases and J dropped 4 bases, with 11 bases sitting between them. The CDR3 loop reads CASSPGSDNEKLFF. The CDR3 DNA reads TGTGCCAGCAGCCCCGGGTCCGATAATGAAAAACTGTTTTTT. Variable domain in full (rest from reference TRBV7-2 and TRBJ1-4): GAGVSQSPSNKVTEKGKDVELRCDPISGHTALYWYRQSLGQGLEFLIYFQGNSAPDKSGLPSDRFSAERTGGSVSTLTIQRTQQEDSAVYLCASSPGSDNEKLFFGSGTQLSVL.

This clone came up many times. J is TRBJ2-3 and V is TRBV19, with TRBD1 matching 10 bases. The germline gives CDR1 LNHDA, CDR2 SQIVND (reference sequence). The CDR3 is 16 residues long. The V gene end was trimmed by 5 bases and the J gene end by 2 bases; junction bases not matched to a gene: 7. CDR3 nucleotides: TGTGCCAGTAGTTCCTTGACAGGGGGCAACACAGATACGCAGTATTTT. Translated: CASSSLTGGNTDTQYF.

This rearrangement joins TRBV7-6 to TRBJ1-4; TRBD1 aligns across 10 bases. This CDR3 contains 15 residues. Germline V gene lookup returns CDR1 SGHVS and CDR2 FNYEAQ. V lost 1 base and J lost 7; bases outside the gene matches: 3. CDR3 DNA: TGTGCCAGCAGCTTAGTGGGACAGGGGAGTGAAAAACTGTTTTTT. Translated: CASSLVGQGSEKLFF.

The genes are TRBV11-2 and TRBJ1-1; no firm D call. Trimming cost V 6 bases and J 7 bases, with 12 bases left between them. CDR1 SGHAT and CDR2 FQNNGV come from the germline V gene. The CDR3 sequence is 12 residues long. The DNA for the CDR3 is TGTGCCAGCAGAAGTACGTCGGTTGAAGCTTTCTTT. The encoded protein is CASRSTSVEAFF.

The J gene is TRBJ2-7, the V gene TRBV4-1; no clear D gene. The CDR3 is 15 amino acids. The germline V and J ends were trimmed by 0 bases and 0 bases, with 9 bases remaining between them. Germline CDR1 reads MGHRA; CDR2 reads YSYEKL. The CDR3 region is CASSQDAVDSYEQYF. Written as DNA, the CDR3 is TGCGCCAGCAGCCAAGATGCAGTTGACTCCTACGAGCAGTACTTC.

The rearrangement joins TRBV13 to TRBJ1-1; D not resolved. Trimming removed 3 bases at V and 4 bases at J, with 9 bases between. The CDR3 runs 13 residues. Germline V gene lookup returns CDR1 PRHDT and CDR2 FYEKMQ (reference sequence). The CDR3 spells CASSLGWSTEAFF. DNA for the CDR3: TGTGCCAGCAGCTTGGGGTGGTCCACTGAAGCTTTCTTT.

The rearrangement joins TRBV5-1 to TRBJ2-7; D possibly corresponds to TRBD1 (6 bases). Germline CDR1 and CDR2: SGHRS and YFSETQ. With 2 bases removed from V and 4 bases from J, the gap between germline ends came to 10 bases. This CDR3 region has 13 residues. CDR3: CASSFQQGYEQYF. For the CDR3, the DNA is TGCGCCAGCAGCTTTCAACAGGGATACGAGCAGTACTTC.

The CDR3 spells CASSLDGQETQYF. CDR3 nucleotides: TGTGCCAGCTCACTGGACGGTCAAGAGACCCAGTACTTC. The chain employs TRBV18 and TRBJ2-5; D remains unclear. This CDR3 is 13 amino acids long. The germline V and J ends were trimmed by 4 bases and 2 bases, with 8 bases remaining between them. CDR1 and CDR2 from the germline V gene are KGHSH and LQKENI. Drawing the rest from reference TRBV18 and TRBJ2-5, the complete variable domain is NAGVMQNPRHLVRRRGQEARLRCSPMKGHSHVYWYRQLPEEGLKFMVYLQKENIIDESGMPKERFSAEFPKEGPSILRIQQVVRGDSAAYFCASSLDGQETQYFGPGTRLLVL.